These T cell receptor beta chains were read from a single sample in a study of vaccination and CD4 T cells after COVID-19. No antigen has been assigned to these receptors. From the PCR reads, TCRdb called clonotypes with MiXCR, one entry per CDR3 protein. The sample has 13,000 to 15,000 distinct CDR3 sequences, less than 35% seen once; the top ten hold roughly 8.5%. The sample taken for sequencing was CD4+ T cells from blood, cultured in vitro. Source of these receptors: a human donor who had recovered from COVID-19. Each CDR3 is given with its conserved first and last residue. Fields, in order: clone size, D gene, CDR3 length, V gene, J gene, CDR3 protein, CDR3 DNA. The D gene is left open where the match is weak. Size is stated for part of the rows, as once, few or many counts, or as a class when the clone is expanded.

size: once
D: TRBD2
length: 18
V: TRBV12-5
J: TRBJ2-3
CDR3: CASGLVLAGGRTTDTQYF
DNA: TGTGCTAGTGGTTTGGTGCTAGCGGGGGGGCGAACCACAGATACGCAGTATTTT

size: .
D: TRBD2
length: 17
V: TRBV12-5
J: TRBJ2-1
CDR3: CASSVRLAGGKLSEQFF
DNA: TGTGCCAGCAGCGTGAGACTAGCGGGGGGGAAGTTGAGTGAGCAGTTCTTC

size: .
D: .
length: 14
V: TRBV6-5
J: TRBJ1-6
CDR3: CASSYSPGASPLHF
DNA: TGTGCCAGCAGTTACAGTCCCGGGGCGTCACCCCTCCACTTT

size: few
D: TRBD1
length: 19
V: TRBV7-2
J: TRBJ2-7
CDR3: CPTGDRGRGSSLSSYEQYF
DNA: TGCCCTACTGGGGACAGGGGGCGAGGGAGCTCATTGAGCTCCTACGAGCAGTACTTC

size: few
D: TRBD2
length: 18
V: TRBV6-1
J: TRBJ2-5
CDR3: CASSTGTSGGLGRETQYF
DNA: TGTGCCAGCAGCACCGGGACTAGCGGAGGTTTAGGGAGGGAGACCCAGTACTTC

size: .
D: .
length: 13
V: TRBV12-3/TRBV12-4
J: TRBJ1-2
CDR3: CASSLGVSYGYTF
DNA: TGTGCCAGCAGTTTAGGCGTATCTTATGGCTACACCTTC

size: .
D: .
length: 13
V: TRBV2
J: TRBJ1-6
CDR3: CAGTRTENSPLHF
DNA: TGTGCCGGGACCCGGACAGAGAATTCACCCCTCCACTTT

size: few
D: TRBD1
length: 20
V: TRBV11-2
J: TRBJ1-2
CDR3: CASSLERQGNWGGSKVGYTF
DNA: TGTGCCAGCAGCTTAGAGAGACAGGGGAACTGGGGCGGTAGTAAGGTTGGCTACACCTTC

size: .
D: TRBD1
length: 14
V: TRBV25-1
J: TRBJ1-2
CDR3: CASSVGTGGYGYTF
DNA: TGTGCCAGCAGCGTAGGGACAGGGGGCTATGGCTACACCTTC

size: large
D: TRBD1
length: 19
V: TRBV6-1
J: TRBJ1-6
CDR3: CASSVAGTGADSYNSPLHF
DNA: TGTGCCAGCAGTGTTGCCGGGACAGGGGCCGACTCCTATAATTCACCCCTCCACTTT

size: few
D: .
length: 12
V: TRBV7-2
J: TRBJ2-1
CDR3: CASSSPGNEQFF
DNA: TGTGCCAGCAGCTCCCCGGGAAATGAGCAGTTCTTC

size: few
D: .
length: 13
V: TRBV9
J: TRBJ2-2
CDR3: CASSVQNTGELFF
DNA: TGTGCCAGCAGCGTACAGAACACCGGGGAGCTGTTTTTT

size: few
D: TRBD2
length: 14
V: TRBV20-1
J: TRBJ2-5
CDR3: CSARLAGVGETQYF
DNA: TGCAGTGCAAGATTAGCGGGGGTAGGGGAGACCCAGTACTTC

size: .
D: .
length: 13
V: TRBV20-1
J: TRBJ1-2
CDR3: CSASMRRSYGYTF
DNA: TGCAGTGCTAGCATGCGTAGATCTTATGGCTACACCTTC

size: .
D: .
length: 21
V: TRBV4-3
J: TRBJ2-1
CDR3: CASSQALIGGLLGQGHNEQFF
DNA: TGCGCCAGCAGCCAAGCTCTAATTGGTGGGTTGCTGGGTCAGGGCCACAATGAGCAGTTCTTC

size: few
D: .
length: 16
V: TRBV18
J: TRBJ2-1
CDR3: CASSPGFAAPYNEQFF
DNA: TGTGCCAGCTCACCTGGATTCGCGGCCCCCTACAATGAGCAGTTCTTC

size: .
D: TRBD2
length: 14
V: TRBV20-1
J: TRBJ2-5
CDR3: CSARRGSYQETQYF
DNA: TGCAGTGCTAGGCGGGGGAGCTACCAAGAGACCCAGTACTTC

size: .
D: .
length: 14
V: TRBV19
J: TRBJ2-3
CDR3: CASSIGPGTDTQYF
DNA: TGTGCCAGTAGTATAGGACCCGGGACAGATACGCAGTATTTT

size: .
D: .
length: 15
V: TRBV12-3/TRBV12-4
J: TRBJ2-2
CDR3: CASKGGANGWGELFF
DNA: TGTGCCAGTAAAGGGGGAGCGAACGGGTGGGGGGAGCTGTTTTTT

size: .
D: .
length: 15
V: TRBV5-4
J: TRBJ1-2
CDR3: CASSTRTDANYGYTF
DNA: TGTGCCAGCAGCACTCGGACAGACGCTAACTATGGCTACACCTTC

size: few
D: .
length: 14
V: TRBV20-1
J: TRBJ2-2
CDR3: CSAIGQGGTGELFF
DNA: TGCAGTGCTATAGGTCAGGGTGGCACCGGGGAGCTGTTTTTT

size: .
D: TRBD1
length: 18
V: TRBV20-1
J: TRBJ1-6
CDR3: CSARDLRTGSANNSPLHF
DNA: TGCAGTGCTAGAGATTTAAGGACAGGTTCGGCCAATAATTCACCCCTCCACTTT

size: .
D: .
length: 14
V: TRBV12-5
J: TRBJ1-2
CDR3: CASGLEGRVSGYTF
DNA: TGTGCTAGTGGTTTGGAGGGGCGCGTATCCGGCTACACCTTC

size: .
D: TRBD1
length: 16
V: TRBV10-3
J: TRBJ2-7
CDR3: CAISESFWTGEYEQYF
DNA: TGTGCCATCAGTGAGTCGTTTTGGACAGGGGAGTACGAGCAGTACTTC

size: .
D: .
length: 14
V: TRBV7-9
J: TRBJ1-4
CDR3: CASSKDLSNEKLFF
DNA: TGTGCCAGCAGCAAGGACTTATCTAATGAAAAACTGTTTTTT

size: .
D: .
length: 14
V: TRBV20-1
J: TRBJ2-7
CDR3: CSARIGSSAYEQYF
DNA: TGCAGTGCTCGGATTGGTAGCTCTGCCTACGAGCAGTACTTC

size: .
D: .
length: 17
V: TRBV15
J: TRBJ2-7
CDR3: CATSRDDFLGRSYELYF
DNA: TGTGCCACCAGCAGGGATGACTTTTTAGGCAGATCCTACGAGCTGTACTTC

size: .
D: TRBD1
length: 16
V: TRBV6-5
J: TRBJ1-1
CDR3: CASSYSDRGKGTEAFF
DNA: TGTGCCAGCAGTTACTCGGACAGGGGGAAGGGAACTGAAGCTTTCTTT

size: .
D: .
length: 14
V: TRBV6-4
J: TRBJ2-2
CDR3: CASSAGGAPGELFF
DNA: TGTGCCAGCAGTGCCGGTGGGGCCCCCGGGGAGCTGTTTTTT

size: .
D: .
length: 18
V: TRBV12-5
J: TRBJ2-6
CDR3: CASGSGSQGGSGANVLTF
DNA: TGTGCTAGTGGTTCAGGGTCCCAGGGAGGCTCTGGGGCCAACGTCCTGACTTTC

size: .
D: TRBD2
length: 17
V: TRBV5-1
J: TRBJ2-3
CDR3: CASRESSTSGGQNTQYF
DNA: TGCGCCAGCAGGGAGAGCTCGACTAGCGGGGGGCAAAATACGCAGTATTTT

size: .
D: .
length: 17
V: TRBV7-2
J: TRBJ1-5
CDR3: CASSLEGGLFSNQPQHF
DNA: TGTGCCAGCAGCTTAGAGGGAGGGCTCTTTAGCAATCAGCCCCAGCATTTT

size: .
D: .
length: 11
V: TRBV6-1
J: TRBJ1-2
CDR3: CAIGLTYGYTF
DNA: TGTGCTATCGGACTGACCTATGGCTACACCTTC

size: few
D: TRBD2
length: 16
V: TRBV7-2
J: TRBJ2-7
CDR3: CASSPSTSGGSYEQYF
DNA: TGTGCCAGCAGCCCTTCTACTAGCGGGGGCTCCTACGAGCAGTACTTC

size: .
D: .
length: 16
V: TRBV15
J: TRBJ2-7
CDR3: CATSRDGGRASYEQYF
DNA: TGTGCCACCAGCAGAGATGGGGGCAGGGCAAGCTACGAGCAGTACTTC

size: few
D: .
length: 16
V: TRBV7-9
J: TRBJ1-2
CDR3: CASSPSSGTSWGGYTF
DNA: TGTGCCAGCAGCCCCTCAAGCGGGACATCGTGGGGCGGCTACACCTTC

size: few
D: .
length: 13
V: TRBV6-4
J: TRBJ2-3
CDR3: CASSIPRRDTQYF
DNA: TGTGCCAGCAGCATACCCCGTCGCGATACGCAGTATTTT

size: .
D: TRBD2
length: 15
V: TRBV14
J: TRBJ2-1
CDR3: CASSPRGGRGNEQFF
DNA: TGTGCCAGCAGCCCGCGGGGGGGCCGGGGCAATGAGCAGTTCTTC

size: .
D: .
length: 14
V: TRBV6-5
J: TRBJ2-2
CDR3: CASSYSTNTGELFF
DNA: TGTGCCAGCAGTTACTCGACGAACACCGGGGAGCTGTTTTTT

size: .
D: .
length: 16
V: TRBV12-3/TRBV12-4
J: TRBJ1-3
CDR3: CASSLLGGARGNTIYF
DNA: TGTGCCAGCAGTTTACTTGGGGGGGCCAGGGGAAACACCATATATTTT

size: few
D: .
length: 14
V: TRBV5-4
J: TRBJ1-1
CDR3: CASSFSTASTEAFF
DNA: TGTGCCAGCAGCTTCTCGACAGCAAGCACTGAAGCTTTCTTT

size: .
D: TRBD2
length: 14
V: TRBV2
J: TRBJ2-1
CDR3: CASSELAGTPEQFF
DNA: TGTGCCAGCAGTGAACTAGCGGGGACACCGGAGCAGTTCTTC

size: .
D: .
length: 14
V: TRBV6-5
J: TRBJ1-1
CDR3: CASSYSGRNTEAFF
DNA: TGTGCCAGCAGTTACTCGGGCAGAAACACTGAAGCTTTCTTT

size: .
D: .
length: 13
V: TRBV20-1
J: TRBJ1-4
CDR3: CSARGVNNEKLFF
DNA: TGCAGTGCTAGAGGCGTGAATAATGAAAAACTGTTTTTT

size: .
D: TRBD2
length: 12
V: TRBV3-1
J: TRBJ2-7
CDR3: CASSDGLAKQYF
DNA: TGTGCCAGCAGCGACGGACTAGCAAAGCAGTACTTC

size: .
D: .
length: 14
V: TRBV20-1
J: TRBJ1-1
CDR3: CSAREGDGYTEAFF
DNA: TGCAGTGCTAGAGAAGGGGACGGCTACACTGAAGCTTTCTTT

size: few
D: TRBD1
length: 16
V: TRBV6-1
J: TRBJ1-2
CDR3: CASSEVKTGGRGGYTF
DNA: TGTGCCAGCAGTGAAGTTAAGACAGGGGGCCGGGGGGGCTACACCTTC

size: few
D: TRBD1
length: 12
V: TRBV11-3
J: TRBJ2-7
CDR3: CASSGDSYEQYF
DNA: TGTGCCAGCAGCGGGGACAGCTACGAGCAGTACTTC

size: .
D: TRBD2
length: 16
V: TRBV20-1
J: TRBJ2-1
CDR3: CSARGSGGVDYNEQFF
DNA: TGCAGTGCTAGAGGGAGCGGGGGGGTCGACTACAATGAGCAGTTCTTC

size: .
D: .
length: 13
V: TRBV11-2
J: TRBJ1-1
CDR3: CASSLDFKTEAFF
DNA: TGTGCCAGCAGCTTAGATTTTAAGACTGAAGCTTTCTTT

size: .
D: TRBD1
length: 16
V: TRBV11-3
J: TRBJ2-7
CDR3: CASSSRPDRPFYEQYF
DNA: TGTGCCAGCAGCTCACGACCGGACAGGCCATTTTACGAGCAGTACTTC

size: few
D: .
length: 14
V: TRBV7-2
J: TRBJ1-2
CDR3: CASSLAPRDYGYTF
DNA: TGTGCCAGCAGCTTAGCGCCCAGGGACTATGGCTACACCTTC

size: medium-sized
D: TRBD1
length: 15
V: TRBV7-8
J: TRBJ1-5
CDR3: CASSPRDRGDQPQHF
DNA: TGTGCCAGCAGCCCCCGGGACAGGGGCGATCAGCCCCAGCATTTT

size: .
D: TRBD1
length: 14
V: TRBV2
J: TRBJ1-2
CDR3: CASSLDRDQGGYTF
DNA: TGTGCCAGCAGTTTAGACAGGGACCAAGGTGGCTACACCTTC

size: .
D: .
length: 11
V: TRBV12-5
J: TRBJ2-4
CDR3: CASGTSSIQYF
DNA: TGTGCTAGTGGGACGTCAAGCATTCAGTACTTC

size: .
D: .
length: 14
V: TRBV30
J: TRBJ2-3
CDR3: CARLPRGYTDTQYF
DNA: TGTGCCCGTTTACCGCGGGGTTACACAGATACGCAGTATTTT

size: .
D: .
length: 14
V: TRBV20-1
J: TRBJ2-1
CDR3: CSASEAASNNEQFF
DNA: TGCAGTGCTAGTGAGGCGGCCAGCAACAATGAGCAGTTCTTC